The clone carrying this T cell receptor (beta chain) was counted a few times. This sample is part of a study of immune heterogeneity within non-small cell lung tumors. As template, the study used bulk tumor genomic DNA at roughly 600 ng per sample. During surgery, each primary tumor gave multiple biopsies spaced as far apart as possible. Surgery that was curative in intent was performed on patients with untreated, newly diagnosed non-small cell lung cancer. Multiplex PCR amplified TCR beta CDR3 with 32 V and 13 J primers. TCRdb reprocessed the multiplex PCR reads with MiXCR, giving one entry per CDR3 protein. The sample records around 16,000 distinct CDR3 sequences, about 30% being singletons. This CDR3 is 16 amino acids long. CDR1 is SGHRS, CDR2 YFSETQ, per germline. J gave up 4 bases and V 4 bases, and 12 bases lay outside the gene matches.

Sample: lung tumor tissue. The chain joins TRBV5-1 to TRBJ2-3; 7 nucleotides align to TRBD2. The TCR comes from a man aged 40-55 years with non-small cell lung cancer. CDR3 region: CASSETSAAGADTQYF. In DNA, the CDR3 is TGCGCCAGCAGCGAAACTAGCGCCGCGGGGGCAGATACGCAGTATTTT.